What follows describes a single T cell receptor beta chain. Its antigen is not identified. The PCR contained 60 Vbeta and 13 Jbeta primers. Sequenced by immunoSEQ multiplex PCR; TCRdb stores in-frame clones only, minus some. Of about 160,000 clones in the sample, over 60% are singletons; the top ten hold 0.7% to 0.8%. This CDR3 comprises 17 residues. The V gene lost 6 bases and the J gene lost 0 bases, with 22 bases spanning the gap. Germline CDR1 SQVTM, CDR2 ANQGSEA. The sample belongs to a study of cytomegalovirus exposure and HLA in healthy donors. Study outcomes and limitations: Differences between HLA loci emerged in a later analysis of TCR association rates, with DRB1 most and HLA-C fewest. Later analysis showed most CMV-associated TCR beta chains appearing HLA-restricted. Near-uniform donor sequencing depth was presumed by presence/absence analyses. The study designated 150 or so TCR beta chains cytomegalovirus-associated.

The TCR was taken from a female donor in good health and CMV-seronegative. The sample was PBMCs. V usage is TRBV29-1 and J usage is TRBJ2-3; perhaps TRBD2 as D (6 bases). As DNA, the CDR3 is TGCAGCGTGGTGGGACTCCACTTATTCTCTAGCACAGATACGCAGTATTTT. This encodes CSVVGLHLFSSTDTQYF.